Presented here are 2 T cell receptor beta chains from one specimen sequenced in a study of T cell repertoires in cytomegalovirus infection. TCRdb fed the reads into MiXCR, producing one record per CDR3 protein. The sample holds 300,000 to 450,000 distinct CDR3 sequences, about a sixth seen once. Source material: PBMCs. The receptors were gathered from a human donor in good health (CMV status not recorded). Some clones in this sample may be carry-over from other donors' samples.

There are many counts of this clonotype. The gene calls are TRBV6-1 and TRBJ1-2; D may be TRBD1 (6 bases). The length of the CDR3 is 14 residues. Germline assignment: CDR1 MNHNS and CDR2 SASEGT. The germline V and J ends were trimmed by 5 bases and 6 bases, with 16 bases remaining between them. As DNA, the CDR3 is TGTGCCAGCAGTCCGGGACACGGGTCGGATGGCTACACCTTC. It specifies CASSPGHGSDGYTF.

This clonotype has ten or more counts. For the CDR3, the DNA is TGTGCCAGCAGTTTCCCCCGCGGGGAGCAGTTCTTC. Translation: CASSFPRGEQFF. The V gene is TRBV12-3 or TRBV12-4, the J gene TRBJ2-1; D possibly corresponds to TRBD2 (5 bases). This CDR3 region has 12 residues. V lost 3 bases to trimming and J lost 10 bases, with 10 bases between them.